The entry below gives a single T cell receptor (beta chain) sequence along with its context. This receptor's antigen is unknown. No much larger clone is present one base from it, and per-base qualities are unavailable. V is clipped by 1 base and J by 6 bases, and the sequence between their germline boundaries is 12 bases long. From the germline V gene, CDR1 is MDHEN and CDR2 is SYDVKM. The CDR3 runs 14 amino acids, cysteine and phenylalanine included. Solely the CDR3 DNA is kept, with 42 bases framed from the first base. TCRbeta CDR3 regions were amplified from genomic DNA using the immunoSEQ Assay, a bias-controlled multiplex PCR. The authors processed their data as follows. Nucleated cell counts per sample were estimated from amplification of reference gene primers within the assay. To quantify the absolute abundance of each unique TCRbeta CDR3 rearrangement, sequence reads were collapsed and filtered. For each sample, productive Simpson clonality was calculated as the square root of Simpson's diversity index over productive rearrangements. The source is immuneACCESS, and TCRdb retained only in-frame sequences with V and J called. Part of the clones is not carried over; for the studies checked, unresolved V genes explain less than half of this, and the remainder is unexplained. V and J calls and clone size are as listed in that table; D and trimming were resolved from the DNA. The sample contains over 90,000 clones, over 75% of them found a single time. The ten largest clones capture less than 4.5% of the sample.

These data belong to a study of blood T cell repertoires in COVID-19 (dated by TCRdb to about 2020). Some background on the complete study: Samples covering the acute and convalescent phases of COVID-19 were provided by collaborators in the United States, Italy and Spain. The repertoires were made available in a free public database intended to serve as a resource for research on the immune response to SARS-CoV-2. Deeply sampled blood TCRbeta repertoires from subjects exposed to, actively infected with, or recovered from COVID-19 were included in the dataset. The samples were drawn from the first 160 participants of the ongoing ImmuneRACE study and from 950 to 1,500 subjects provided by 6 global collaborators. Sample metadata almost always included a de-identified subject ID, COVID-19 status, age in years and sex. Where HLA class I and class II types were available, the types were taken from metadata supplied by the sample provider, not from assay-based typing. The material from the prospective study consisted of cDNA or gDNA derived from T cells, B-cell-depleted T cells, or PBMCs.

Each collaborating institution followed its own protocols to collect whole blood in K2EDTA tubes. Collaborator samples were shipped for TCRbeta analysis as frozen whole blood, isolated PBMCs, or DNA extracted from either sample type. What the study reported, not specific to this receptor: Clinical and demographic metadata were provided uncurated, with the amount varying by source and participant.

The receptor chain draws on TRBV28 and TRBJ1-2; tentative D gene TRBD1, with 5 bases matching. Sequencing used peripheral blood. The clonotype comes from a man aged 60 to 69 with acute or convalescent COVID-19. The bases are TGTGCCAGCAGTTTATTTACAGGAACACATGGCTACACCTTC. This gives the protein CASSLFTGTHGYTF.